This T cell receptor (beta chain) was observed in a study of T-cell reconstitution after alpha-beta-depleted transplantation in children. The study, taken as a whole, reports: When one year had passed after transplant, most T-cell counts and diversity came from newly produced T cells. TCRbeta diversity was high at day 60 in some patients (a result of surviving recipient T cells and thymic progenitors). About two months after transplant, alpha-beta T cells reportedly came from several hundred expanded graft clones.

The CDR3 spans 16 residues. Trimming shortened V by 5 bases and J by 2 bases, and 17 bases separated the two germline ends. CDR1 and CDR2 from the germline V gene are SGHTA and FQGNSA. This clonotype was seen repeatedly, ten times or more. Antigen specificity is unknown. Researchers prepared the TCRbeta library using unique molecular identifiers, the study reports. A single record per CDR3 protein comes from TCRdb applying MiXCR to the PCR reads. The sample shows 25,000 to 35,000 distinct CDR3 sequences, about 7% of them seen only once. The material sequenced was peripheral blood, taken 60 days after TCRalphabeta/CD19-depleted stem cell transplant. The receptor was isolated from a child younger than two who had a stem cell transplant for acute myeloid leukemia, so the T cells may come from the graft donor. This rearrangement joins TRBV7-2 to TRBJ2-3; no clear D gene. The CDR3 nucleotides read TGTGCCAGCAGCCCAGAGTGGCAGGCGGACACAGATACGCAGTATTTT. Translation: CASSPEWQADTDTQYF. Supplemented by reference TRBV7-2 and TRBJ2-3, the full variable domain reads GAGVSQSPSNKVTEKGKDVELRCDPISGHTALYWYRQSLGQGLEFLIYFQGNSAPDKSGLPSDRFSAERTGGSVSTLTIQRTQQEDSAVYLCASSPEWQADTDTQYFGPGTRLTVL.